These T cell receptor beta chains were read from a single sample in a study of OX40 agonist ivuxolimab in advanced cancers. TCRdb's copy holds only in-frame clones and misses some; the assay was immunoSEQ multiplex PCR. The table shows about 110,000 clones, with about nine tenths occurring only once. Sequenced here: CD4+ or CD8+ T cells sorted from blood, sampled in a trial of the OX40 agonist ivuxolimab. These receptor sequences come from an adult with an advanced solid tumor such as melanoma, head and neck, liver or kidney cancer. Each CDR3 is given with its conserved first and last residue. The D gene is left open where the match is weak. Size values are once, few and many counts, or a class for expanded clones, and some rows have none.

J gene: TRBJ1-1
clone size: .
V gene: TRBV11-3
D gene: TRBD1
CDR3 length: 14
CDR3 DNA: TGTGCCAGCAGTTTAGGGGGCATGAACACTGAAGCTTTCTTT
CDR3 protein: CASSLGGMNTEAFF

J gene: TRBJ1-3
clone size: .
V gene: TRBV2
D gene: .
CDR3 length: 14
CDR3 DNA: TGTGCCAGCGACCAGTGGGTTCCTGGAAACACCATATATTTT
CDR3 protein: CASDQWVPGNTIYF

J gene: TRBJ1-1
clone size: .
V gene: TRBV21-1
D gene: .
CDR3 length: 14
CDR3 DNA: TGTGCCAGCAGCAAACACAGGGCGAGCACTGAAGCTTTCTTT
CDR3 protein: CASSKHRASTEAFF

J gene: TRBJ2-6
clone size: .
V gene: TRBV7-3
D gene: TRBD1
CDR3 length: 18
CDR3 DNA: TGTGCCAGCAGCTTAGAGGGGTCAGGGGGCCCTGGGGCCAACGTCCTGACTTTC
CDR3 protein: CASSLEGSGGPGANVLTF

J gene: TRBJ1-6
clone size: .
V gene: TRBV19
D gene: .
CDR3 length: 14
CDR3 DNA: TGTGCCAGTAGTATAGACAAATTTAATTCACCCCTCCACTTT
CDR3 protein: CASSIDKFNSPLHF

J gene: TRBJ2-1
clone size: .
V gene: TRBV6-6
D gene: TRBD2
CDR3 length: 15
CDR3 DNA: TGTGCCAGCAGTCAGCAAGCGGGGGGCCGGGATGAGCAGTTCTTC
CDR3 protein: CASSQQAGGRDEQFF

J gene: TRBJ2-7
clone size: .
V gene: TRBV5-4
D gene: .
CDR3 length: 15
CDR3 DNA: TGTGCCAGCAGCTTGGTAGACCGTAGCTCCTACGAGCAGTACTTC
CDR3 protein: CASSLVDRSSYEQYF

J gene: TRBJ1-6
clone size: once
V gene: TRBV7-2
D gene: .
CDR3 length: 17
CDR3 DNA: TGTGCCAGCAGCCCCTTTCTCGCCTCCTCCTATAATTCACCCCTCCACTTT
CDR3 protein: CASSPFLASSYNSPLHF

J gene: TRBJ2-2
clone size: .
V gene: TRBV5-4
D gene: .
CDR3 length: 16
CDR3 DNA: TGTGCCAGCAGCCCGCTAGAGACGTCAAACACCGGGGAGCTGTTTTTT
CDR3 protein: CASSPLETSNTGELFF

J gene: TRBJ2-1
clone size: .
V gene: TRBV6-6
D gene: TRBD1
CDR3 length: 15
CDR3 DNA: TGTGCCAGCAGTTATGGACAGGGATCCTACAATGAGCAGTTCTTC
CDR3 protein: CASSYGQGSYNEQFF

J gene: TRBJ2-3
clone size: once
V gene: TRBV13
D gene: .
CDR3 length: 13
CDR3 DNA: TGTGCCAGCAGCCCACAGGGAGCAGATACGCAGTATTTT
CDR3 protein: CASSPQGADTQYF

J gene: TRBJ1-1
clone size: .
V gene: TRBV5-4
D gene: TRBD1
CDR3 length: 14
CDR3 DNA: TGTGCCAGCAGCTCCCTGGACAGGGGTGCTGAAGCTTTCTTT
CDR3 protein: CASSSLDRGAEAFF

J gene: TRBJ1-2
clone size: .
V gene: TRBV4-3
D gene: .
CDR3 length: 15
CDR3 DNA: TGCGCCAGCAGCCAAGATTCCTATTCGTACTATGGCTACACCTTC
CDR3 protein: CASSQDSYSYYGYTF

J gene: TRBJ1-2
clone size: .
V gene: TRBV19
D gene: .
CDR3 length: 15
CDR3 DNA: TGTGCCAGTAGTATCACCCAGGGGCGAGGCTATGGCTACACCTTC
CDR3 protein: CASSITQGRGYGYTF

J gene: TRBJ2-5
clone size: .
V gene: TRBV6-6
D gene: .
CDR3 length: 15
CDR3 DNA: TGTGCCAGCACCTCCCATACAGGGACCTATGAGACCCAGTACTTC
CDR3 protein: CASTSHTGTYETQYF

J gene: TRBJ1-1
clone size: .
V gene: TRBV18
D gene: .
CDR3 length: 14
CDR3 DNA: TGTGCCAGCTCACCTCCCGGCATGAACACTGAAGCTTTCTTT
CDR3 protein: CASSPPGMNTEAFF

J gene: TRBJ2-1
clone size: .
V gene: TRBV11-2
D gene: TRBD2
CDR3 length: 16
CDR3 DNA: TGTGCCAGCAGCTTAGGGAGCCTAGCGGGGTACAATGAGCAGTTCTTC
CDR3 protein: CASSLGSLAGYNEQFF

J gene: TRBJ2-7
clone size: .
V gene: TRBV6-5
D gene: .
CDR3 length: 11
CDR3 DNA: TGTGCCAGCAGCAGGGTCAACGAGCAGTACTTC
CDR3 protein: CASSRVNEQYF

J gene: TRBJ1-6
clone size: .
V gene: TRBV4-1
D gene: .
CDR3 length: 16
CDR3 DNA: TGCGCCAGCAGCCAAGCATCGAACAGTCCTAATTCACCCCTCCACTTT
CDR3 protein: CASSQASNSPNSPLHF

J gene: TRBJ2-7
clone size: .
V gene: TRBV19
D gene: .
CDR3 length: 14
CDR3 DNA: TGTGCCAGTAGTATGTGGGGGTCGAACTACGAGCAGTACTTC
CDR3 protein: CASSMWGSNYEQYF

J gene: TRBJ1-1
clone size: .
V gene: TRBV19
D gene: .
CDR3 length: 14
CDR3 DNA: TGTGCCAGTAGTATAGGAGTGGGGGGAGCCGAAGCTTTCTTT
CDR3 protein: CASSIGVGGAEAFF

J gene: TRBJ2-7
clone size: .
V gene: TRBV28
D gene: TRBD1
CDR3 length: 15
CDR3 DNA: TGTGCCAGCAGTTCTTCAGGGGACAGGATCAACGAGCAGTACTTC
CDR3 protein: CASSSSGDRINEQYF

J gene: TRBJ1-5
clone size: once
V gene: TRBV30
D gene: .
CDR3 length: 12
CDR3 DNA: TGTGCCTGGAGTGACACGGGAAAAGCCCAGCATTTT
CDR3 protein: CAWSDTGKAQHF

J gene: TRBJ1-2
clone size: .
V gene: TRBV14
D gene: TRBD1
CDR3 length: 13
CDR3 DNA: TGTGCCAGCAGCCCTTGGGACAGGGACGGCTACACCTTC
CDR3 protein: CASSPWDRDGYTF

J gene: TRBJ1-1
clone size: .
V gene: TRBV20-1
D gene: .
CDR3 length: 11
CDR3 DNA: TGCAGTGCTAGAAAGAACACTGAAGCTTTCTTT
CDR3 protein: CSARKNTEAFF

J gene: TRBJ2-3
clone size: .
V gene: TRBV27
D gene: TRBD1
CDR3 length: 15
CDR3 DNA: TGTGCCAGCAGTTTGGGGACAGGAAGCACAGATACGCAGTATTTT
CDR3 protein: CASSLGTGSTDTQYF

J gene: TRBJ1-1
clone size: .
V gene: TRBV29-1
D gene: .
CDR3 length: 11
CDR3 DNA: TGCAGCGTACAGGGCGGCACTGAAGCTTTCTTT
CDR3 protein: CSVQGGTEAFF

J gene: TRBJ1-1
clone size: .
V gene: TRBV5-4
D gene: .
CDR3 length: 12
CDR3 DNA: TGTGCCAGCAGCTATCCGAACACTGAAGCTTTCTTT
CDR3 protein: CASSYPNTEAFF

J gene: TRBJ1-6
clone size: .
V gene: TRBV11-2
D gene: .
CDR3 length: 11
CDR3 DNA: TGTGCCAGCAGCCTCAATTCACCCCTCCACTTT
CDR3 protein: CASSLNSPLHF

J gene: TRBJ1-2
clone size: .
V gene: TRBV25-1
D gene: .
CDR3 length: 13
CDR3 DNA: TGTGCCAGCAGTGAGATGGGCGATGGAGGCTACACCTTC
CDR3 protein: CASSEMGDGGYTF

J gene: TRBJ2-3
clone size: once
V gene: TRBV28
D gene: .
CDR3 length: 12
CDR3 DNA: TGTGCCAGCAGTTTGCGTGGAGATACGCAGTATTTT
CDR3 protein: CASSLRGDTQYF

J gene: TRBJ2-3
clone size: .
V gene: TRBV5-1
D gene: .
CDR3 length: 13
CDR3 DNA: TGCGCCAGCAGCTTGGAGTCTGAGGATACGCAGTATTTT
CDR3 protein: CASSLESEDTQYF

J gene: TRBJ2-5
clone size: .
V gene: TRBV6-5
D gene: .
CDR3 length: 14
CDR3 DNA: TGTGCCAGCAGTTACTCTACTATTCAAGAGACCCAGTACTTC
CDR3 protein: CASSYSTIQETQYF

J gene: TRBJ1-2
clone size: .
V gene: TRBV6-5
D gene: TRBD1
CDR3 length: 13
CDR3 DNA: TGTGCCAGCAGTTACGCAGGGGGCGACGGCTACACCTTC
CDR3 protein: CASSYAGGDGYTF

J gene: TRBJ1-1
clone size: .
V gene: TRBV6-5
D gene: .
CDR3 length: 13
CDR3 DNA: TGTGCCAGCAGTCTTAGGGGGGGCACTGAAGCTTTCTTT
CDR3 protein: CASSLRGGTEAFF